The source of this T cell receptor beta chain is a study of T cell responses to AZD1222 COVID-19 vaccine. This table comes from immunoSEQ multiplex PCR, and its TCRdb copy is limited to in-frame clones, with some not included. The table lists almost 65,000 clones, 84% of them singletons. V shed 8 bases, J shed 4 bases, and the junction held 22 bases outside the gene matches. The germline CDR1 and CDR2 sequences are LGHNA and YNFKEQ. The CDR3 has 18 amino acids. J is TRBJ2-7 and V is TRBV4-2; 8 positions agree with TRBD1. This receptor was taken from an adult in good health. The sequencing used peripheral blood, collected on day 0 of AZD1222 vaccination. CDR3 DNA sequence: TGTGCCAGCCCCCACGACGACTGGGGGACAGGCAAACCTTACGAGCAGTACTTC. This sequence encodes CASPHDDWGTGKPYEQYF.